The 18 T cell receptor beta chains below all came from one sample that was sequenced in a study of response to subunit inactivated influenza vaccine. TCRdb analysed the RT-PCR reads with MiXCR anew, one entry per CDR3 protein. This table holds around 200,000 distinct CDR3 sequences, roughly 8.7% found once. The sequences come from non-naive T cells sorted from PBMCs, collected on the day of vaccination. These receptors were taken from a man aged 50 to 60 who received an inactivated influenza vaccine.

Only a few counts were recorded for this clonotype. The rearrangement links TRBV20-1 to TRBJ2-3, with 7 bases identical to TRBD2. CDR3 length: 16 residues. V shed 2 bases and J 0 bases; nucleotides not matched to a gene: 8. Germline assignment: CDR1 DFQATT and CDR2 SNEGSKA (reference sequence). The CDR3 loop reads CSARSERGDSTDTQYF. Here the CDR3 DNA reads TGCAGTGCTAGATCCGAGCGGGGCGACAGCACAGATACGCAGTATTTT.

This clonotype was recorded at least ten times. The rearrangement joins TRBV20-1 to TRBJ1-5, with D hard to call. Germline-derived CDR1 and CDR2 are DFQATT and SNEGSKA (reference sequence). The CDR3 runs to 13 residues. Trimming took off 7 bases at V and 2 bases at J, with 12 bases between the two ends. In nucleotides, the CDR3 is TGCAGTGTACGAGGAGGTGGCAATCAGCCCCAGCATTTT. This encodes CSVRGGGNQPQHF.

The rearrangement links TRBV11-2 to TRBJ2-7, with 14 nucleotides matching TRBD2. V shed 3 bases and J 5 bases; nucleotides not matched to a gene: 12. Looked up from germline, CDR1 is SGHAT and CDR2 is FQNNGV. The CDR3 is 18 residues long. The CDR3 loop reads CASSLGLAGAIGRDEQYF. CDR3 nucleotide sequence: TGTGCCAGCAGCTTGGGACTAGCGGGAGCCATAGGTCGAGACGAGCAGTACTTC.

This chain joins TRBV11-2 and TRBJ2-1; the match to TRBD2 covers 13 bases. J lost 10 bases, V lost 3 bases, and 15 bases had no gene match. CDR1 is SGHAT, CDR2 FQNNGV, per germline. This CDR3 region has 18 residues. The CDR3 coding sequence is TGTGCCAGCAGCTTGAGGACTAGCGGGAGACAAGGGTATGGGGAGCAGTTCTTC. The encoded protein is CASSLRTSGRQGYGEQFF.

This clonotype has only a few counts. The chain joins TRBV11-1 to TRBJ2-2; 10 bases are shared with TRBD2. The V segment lost 5 bases and the J segment 6 bases; nucleotides outside the gene matches: 9. Germline V gives CDR1 SGHAT, CDR2 FQDESV (reference sequence). The CDR3 has 16 residues. The CDR3 sequence: CASSDRGLASSGELFF. The CDR3 DNA follows: TGTGCCAGCAGCGACAGGGGACTAGCGTCCTCCGGGGAGCTGTTTTTT.

This clonotype was seen a few times. V is TRBV7-2 and J is TRBJ2-1; TRBD1 might be the D (5 bases). The CDR3 spans 14 residues. V was shortened by 5 bases and J by 5 bases, with 13 bases between the two germline ends. Looked up from germline, CDR1 is SGHTA and CDR2 is FQGNSA. The CDR3 sequence: CASSPPPGNNEQFF. The CDR3 region has the DNA TGTGCCAGCAGCCCCCCCCCAGGGAACAATGAGCAGTTCTTC. The whole variable domain, remainder taken from reference TRBV7-2 and TRBJ2-1, is GAGVSQSPSNKVTEKGKDVELRCDPISGHTALYWYRQSLGQGLEFLIYFQGNSAPDKSGLPSDRFSAERTGGSVSTLTIQRTQQEDSAVYLCASSPPPGNNEQFFGPGTRLTVL.

This clonotype was recorded at least ten times. The chain carries TRBV7-2 and TRBJ2-5; TRBD2 aligns across 11 bases. The V and J ends lost 5 bases and 4 bases, in that order; junction bases with no gene match: 12. Germline lookup yields CDR1 SGHTA and CDR2 FQGNSA. CDR3 length: 17 residues. The CDR3 is CASSRTSGGTGLETQYF. CDR3 nucleotides: TGTGCCAGCAGCCGAACTAGCGGGGGAACCGGGTTAGAGACCCAGTACTTC.

V gene TRBV19 combines with J gene TRBJ1-2, with 9 bases matching TRBD1. The CDR3 contains 13 residues. J was trimmed by 5 bases and V by 4 bases; bases with no gene match: 2. The germline CDR1 and CDR2 sequences are LNHDA and SQIVND (reference sequence). Here the CDR3 reads CASSTGQGYGYTF. Here the CDR3 DNA reads TGTGCCAGTAGTACAGGACAGGGGTATGGCTACACCTTC.

There are a few counts of this clonotype. This chain links TRBV6-4 with TRBJ2-1, with TRBD2 matching 8 bases. V shed 4 bases, J shed 9 bases, and the junction held 14 bases outside the gene matches. This CDR3 contains 16 residues. The germline gives CDR1 MRHNA, CDR2 SNTAGT. This chain's CDR3 is CASSARGLVLLGEQFF. The CDR3 nucleotides are TGTGCCAGCAGTGCCCGGGGACTAGTGCTTCTGGGTGAGCAGTTCTTC.

This clonotype has just a few counts. The chain joins TRBV12-5 to TRBJ1-1, with 8 bases matching TRBD1. The V gene's germline CDR1 is LGHNT and CDR2 FRNRAP. The CDR3 length is 14 residues. V trimming: 2 bases; J trimming: 1 base; junction bases outside the gene matches: 0. CDR3 loop: CASGLTGGNTEAFF. CDR3 nucleotides: TGTGCTAGTGGTTTGACAGGGGGGAACACTGAAGCTTTCTTT.

This chain links TRBV5-4 with TRBJ2-1; 7 bases are a match to TRBD2. The CDR3 runs 16 residues. After removal of 4 bases from V and 4 bases from J, the junction contained 11 bases not matched to a gene. Germline assignment: CDR1 SGHNT and CDR2 YYREEE (reference sequence). CDR3 DNA: TGTGCCAGCAGCCGGACGGGGTCGGGGGGTTACAATGAGCAGTTCTTC. Protein sequence: CASSRTGSGGYNEQFF.

In its sample, this clonotype was seen many times. V usage is TRBV12-3 or TRBV12-4 and J usage is TRBJ2-1; D possibly corresponds to TRBD2 (7 bases). V shed 7 bases and J shed 16 bases, with 20 bases lying between them. CDR3 length: 12 amino acids. CDR3 loop: CASTPGPGGYFF. Written as DNA, the CDR3 is TGTGCCAGCACTCCCGGCCCGGGGGGCTACTTCTTC.

This clonotype was seen many times. The rearrangement joins TRBV12-3 or TRBV12-4 to TRBJ1-3; D gene ambiguous. The CDR3 consists of 15 residues. The V gene lost 5 bases and the J gene lost 1 base, with 12 bases spanning the gap. CDR3 region: CASSPNGVSGNTIYF. As DNA, the CDR3 is TGTGCCAGCAGTCCCAACGGGGTTTCTGGAAACACCATATATTTT.

This clonotype occurred a few times. J is TRBJ2-5 and V is TRBV19; D unresolved. The V end was cut by 1 base, the J end by 2 bases, with 11 bases between. There are 15 residues in the CDR3. Germline V gene data show CDR1 as LNHDA and CDR2 as SQIVND (reference sequence). The DNA of the CDR3 is TGTGCCAGTAGTATAGCGAGACGTCATCAAGAGACCCAGTACTTC. Translating it yields CASSIARRHQETQYF.

The table lists this clonotype with a few counts. This rearrangement joins TRBV11-2 to TRBJ2-1, with D tentatively TRBD2 (6 bases). This CDR3 has 16 amino acids. From germline, CDR1 is SGHAT and CDR2 FQNNGV. V was clipped by 4 bases and J by 5 bases, with 18 bases between them. CDR3 loop: CASSSPRGTLNNEQFF. CDR3 sequence (DNA): TGTGCCAGCAGCTCCCCTCGGGGGACGCTAAACAATGAGCAGTTCTTC.

This clonotype was detected only a few times. This chain joins TRBV6-2 or TRBV6-3 and TRBJ1-1; D is uncertain. Trimming removed 1 base at V and 4 bases at J, with 10 bases between. This CDR3 region has 14 residues. The V gene's germline CDR1 is MNHEY and CDR2 SVGEGT. The CDR3 loop is CASSYFRLGTEAFF. DNA of the CDR3: TGTGCCAGCAGTTACTTCAGACTAGGCACTGAAGCTTTCTTT.

There are a few counts of this clonotype. DNA for the CDR3: TGTGCCAGCTCACGACAGCAGGGGCGCAACACCGGGGAGCTGTTTTTT. This translates into CASSRQQGRNTGELFF. V is TRBV18 and J is TRBJ2-2; tentatively, D is TRBD1 (6 bases). From germline, CDR1 is KGHSH and CDR2 LQKENI. The CDR3 totals 16 residues. Trimming left V 4 bases short and J 2 bases short, with 14 bases between.

This clonotype was seen only a few times. The chain is built from TRBV20-1 and TRBJ1-2; 9 bases fit TRBD1. Germline CDR1 and CDR2: DFQATT and SNEGSKA (reference sequence). V trimming: 5 bases; J trimming: 2 bases; junction bases outside the gene matches: 6. CDR3 length: 14 residues. CDR3 residues: CSAWGDRENYGYTF. DNA for the CDR3: TGCAGTGCTTGGGGGGACAGGGAGAACTATGGCTACACCTTC.